The rows below give T cell receptor beta chains drawn from one sample of a study of blood T cell repertoires in COVID-19. Sequenced by immunoSEQ multiplex PCR; TCRdb stores in-frame clones only, minus some. The repertoire has about 58,000 clones, more than 75% of them found once; the top ten carry approximately 7%. Source material: peripheral blood. The receptors derive from a human donor with active COVID-19. The donor label of this sample is uncertain. CDR3s include the opening cysteine and the closing phenylalanine or tryptophan.

TRBJ2-7	TRBV6-5	CASRAGQGAVEQYF
TRBJ2-1	TRBV10-3	CATSSSGAYNEQFF
TRBJ2-3	TRBV5-6	CASSLGAGDKDTQYF
TRBJ1-3	TRBV12-3/TRBV12-4	CASTLNSGNTIYF
TRBJ1-2	TRBV2	CASSELGTGGDGYTF
TRBJ2-2	TRBV19	CASRFTVGVPGLAGGTGELFF
TRBJ2-7	TRBV15	CATSRVGTGSGTEQYF
TRBJ2-7	TRBV7-2	CASSIGGGLEQYF
TRBJ2-7	TRBV27	CASRAPDTPAYEQYF
TRBJ2-1	TRBV5-4	CASSLVAGGYNEQFF
TRBJ1-2	TRBV19	CASLKGATGYGYTF
TRBJ1-6	TRBV4-2	CASSQESTGVSPLHF
TRBJ1-1	TRBV29-1	CSVRTGGGNAEAFF
TRBJ2-2	TRBV19	CASSQLAGVSTGELFF
TRBJ2-5	TRBV5-4	CASSFGRLAGNAETQYF
TRBJ1-5	TRBV29-1	CSVVVGAAGQPQHF
TRBJ1-1	TRBV4-1	CASSHPRDRVNTEAFF
TRBJ2-7	TRBV4-1	CASSQVLASSYEQYF
TRBJ2-1	TRBV5-1	CASSPNNGNEQFF
TRBJ2-2	TRBV10-1	CASSDRLDSGELFF
TRBJ1-4	TRBV13	CASSDRQGVIEKLFF
TRBJ2-7	TRBV5-1	CASSSASSYEQYF
TRBJ1-2	TRBV18	CASSPGRDSTGYTF
TRBJ1-5	TRBV20-1	CSASLRGFRSDQPQHF
TRBJ1-5	TRBV2	CASNVGGQPQHF
TRBJ2-1	TRBV16	CASAGLVRDRYSNEQFF
TRBJ2-2	TRBV5-4	CASSPPGTSGGAPGELFF
TRBJ2-5	TRBV28	CASTISWGALQETQYF
TRBJ1-1	TRBV27	CASSFKPPHSEAFF
TRBJ1-1	TRBV10-3	CAISADRGYTEAFF
TRBJ2-7	TRBV18	CASSPPGQGNYEQYF
TRBJ2-1	TRBV7-9	CASSLVGQGGMNEQFF
TRBJ2-1	TRBV3-1/TRBV3-2	CASSQEGLADPNEQFF
TRBJ2-7	TRBV5-1	CASSPLTSGAYEQYF
TRBJ1-1	TRBV14	CVSSQVISRRVTEAFF
TRBJ1-1	TRBV18	CASSPPTEGINTEAFF
TRBJ1-1	TRBV5-4	CASSFLGQGTEAFF
TRBJ1-1	TRBV6-5	CASGEVDIEAFF
TRBJ2-1	TRBV19	CASSIDGLAGNNEQFF
TRBJ1-2	TRBV18	CASHPPRDSLYGYTF
TRBJ1-2	TRBV19	CASSGFGAGVDGYTF